Each of the 3 T cell receptor beta chains below was sequenced from the same sample in a study of T cell responses to AZD1222 COVID-19 vaccine. Clones were read by immunoSEQ multiplex PCR, and TCRdb kept only the in-frame ones, dropping some. Of 100,000 to 150,000 clones in the sample, about 91% were seen once. The sequencing here drew on peripheral blood, taken on day 0 of AZD1222 vaccination. The receptors were sampled from an adult in good health.

V and J are TRBV19 and TRBJ1-3; 7 bases map to TRBD1. V shed 5 bases and J 4 bases; nucleotides not matched to a gene: 8. The CDR3 length is 15 residues. CDR1 and CDR2 (germline): LNHDA, SQIVND (reference sequence). For the CDR3, the DNA is TGTGCCAGTAGTCCAGGGGGTGGATACGGAAACACCATATATTTT. Translating it yields CASSPGGGYGNTIYF. The whole variable domain, remainder taken from reference TRBV19 and TRBJ1-3, is DGGITQSPKYLFRKEGQNVTLSCEQNLNHDAMYWYRQDPGQGLRLIYYSQIVNDFQKGDIAEGYSVSREKKESFPLTVTSAQKNPTAFYLCASSPGGGYGNTIYFGEGSWLTVV.

The chain combines TRBV4-1 with TRBJ1-3; D remains unclear. The CDR3 extends over 14 amino acids. CDR1 and CDR2 from the germline V gene are MGHRA and YSYEKL. The V end was cut by 0 bases, the J end by 2 bases, with 5 bases between. CDR3 in amino acids: CASSQDSTGNTIYF. The CDR3 DNA sequence: TGCGCCAGCAGCCAAGACAGCACTGGAAACACCATATATTTT.

The V gene is TRBV6-5, the J gene TRBJ1-1; no clear D gene. Germline lookup yields CDR1 MNHEY and CDR2 SVGAGI. Trimming stripped 8 bases from V and 5 bases from J, with 18 bases between. The CDR3 runs 14 residues. The CDR3 DNA reads TGTGCCAGCCTACCCGCCGGGGATGCGACTGAAGCTTTCTTT. Translation: CASLPAGDATEAFF.